Listed below are T cell receptor beta chains from one sample, sequenced in a study of blood T cell repertoires in COVID-19. Sequenced by immunoSEQ multiplex PCR; TCRdb stores in-frame clones only, minus some. Among 200,000 to 300,000 clones listed, 65% to 90% were seen once. Sequencing was performed on peripheral blood. The source of these receptors is a man aged 25 to 45 with active or convalescent COVID-19. The CDR3 runs from the conserved cysteine through the conserved F or W. The D gene is left open where the match is weak. Where a row states a size, it is once, few, many or the class of an expanded clone; other rows omit it.

V	length	size	J	D	DNA	CDR3
TRBV19	15	NA	TRBJ1-2	NA	TGTGCCAGTAGTATAGACCCGGGGGGCTCGAGGAGCTACACCTTC	CASSIDPGGSRSYTF
TRBV5-1	13	NA	TRBJ2-3	NA	TGCGCCAGCAGGCCCAGGGGCACAGATACGCAGTATTTT	CASRPRGTDTQYF
TRBV9	15	NA	TRBJ1-1	TRBD1	TGTGCCAGCAGCCCTGCGGGACAGGGGATTACTGAAGCTTTCTTT	CASSPAGQGITEAFF
TRBV9	16	NA	TRBJ2-7	TRBD1	TGTGCCAGCAGCGTCGGGACAGGGCCTATGGCCTACGAGCAGTACTTC	CASSVGTGPMAYEQYF
TRBV6-6	11	NA	TRBJ2-1	TRBD1	TGTGCCAGCAGTTGGGACAGCGAGCAGTTCTTC	CASSWDSEQFF
TRBV4-3	15	NA	TRBJ2-1	NA	TGCGCCAGCAGCCAAACCCAGGACAGATACAATGAGCAGTTCTTC	CASSQTQDRYNEQFF
TRBV15	20	once	TRBJ1-3	TRBD1	TGTGCCACCAGCAGGGGAACGCTGGGACAGCCGGATGACTCTGGAAACACCATATATTTT	CATSRGTLGQPDDSGNTIYF
TRBV19	16	NA	TRBJ1-6	TRBD1	TGTGCCAGTAGTATTAATTCGGGACAGGGTGAGTCACCCCTCCACTTT	CASSINSGQGESPLHF
TRBV9	16	NA	TRBJ1-3	NA	TGTGCCAGCAGCGCGGACCCACAGGGCTCTGGAAACACCATATATTTT	CASSADPQGSGNTIYF
TRBV13	14	NA	TRBJ1-2	TRBD1	TGTGCCAGCAGCCCGGACAGGGGGACGAATGGCTACACCTTC	CASSPDRGTNGYTF
TRBV7-7	15	NA	TRBJ2-5	TRBD2	TGTGCCAGCTCCACCGGGGGGGCTACCCAAGAGACCCAGTACTTC	CASSTGGATQETQYF
TRBV9	16	NA	TRBJ1-1	NA	TGTGCCAGCAGCGTAGACGGGACAAGGGGGTCCACTGAAGCTTTCTTT	CASSVDGTRGSTEAFF
TRBV10-2	18	NA	TRBJ2-7	TRBD2	TGCGCCAGCAGGAATGGACTAGCGGGGGGGTTAGACTCCTACGAGCAGTACTTC	CASRNGLAGGLDSYEQYF
TRBV6-5	14	NA	TRBJ1-5	NA	TGTGCCAGCAGTTCAACGGACAGCCCATCGCCCCAGCATTTT	CASSSTDSPSPQHF
TRBV29-1	16	NA	TRBJ1-2	TRBD1	TGCAGCGTCGAAACCGGGACAGGTCCTTTGGGCTATGGCTACACCTTC	CSVETGTGPLGYGYTF
TRBV5-1	16	NA	TRBJ1-4	NA	TGCGCCAGCAGCTTGGGACAGTTTTATACTAATGAAAAACTGTTTTTT	CASSLGQFYTNEKLFF
TRBV5-6	14	NA	TRBJ1-2	NA	TGTGCCAGCAGCTTGGTAGACAGGACCTATGGCTACACCTTC	CASSLVDRTYGYTF
TRBV5-1	15	once	TRBJ1-5	NA	TGCGCCAGCAGCTTGTCGGACAGCAAGAATCAGCCCCAGCATTTT	CASSLSDSKNQPQHF
TRBV2	14	NA	TRBJ2-5	NA	TGTGCCAGCAGTTCTGACAGGGCGGGGGAGACCCAGTACTTC	CASSSDRAGETQYF
TRBV7-6	15	NA	TRBJ1-1	TRBD1	TGTGCCAGCAGCTTAGCGCATGGACAGGGGTCTGAAGCTTTCTTT	CASSLAHGQGSEAFF
TRBV3-1/TRBV3-2	18	once	TRBJ2-1	NA	TGTGCCAGCAGCCCCCGCCCAGTTGACATATGCTCCTACAATGAGCAGTTCTTC	CASSPRPVDICSYNEQFF
TRBV7-2	14	NA	TRBJ2-1	NA	TGTGCCAGCAGCCGCTCGGACTGGACCAATGAGCAGTTCTTC	CASSRSDWTNEQFF
TRBV13	15	once	TRBJ2-7	NA	TGTGCCAGCAGCTTAGGCCGTAGGACAGACCTTGAGCAGTACTTC	CASSLGRRTDLEQYF
TRBV7-2	15	NA	TRBJ1-2	NA	TGTGCCAGCAGCTTAGGATCCAGGGTGTCCTATGGCTACACCTTC	CASSLGSRVSYGYTF
TRBV7-2	16	NA	TRBJ2-3	TRBD2	TGTGCCAGCAGCCTAGCGGGGGGGTACCCCACAGATACGCAGTATTTT	CASSLAGGYPTDTQYF
TRBV30	10	NA	TRBJ1-1	NA	TGTGCCTGGAGTAGCGCTGAAGCTTTCTTT	CAWSSAEAFF
TRBV3-1/TRBV3-2	16	NA	TRBJ2-7	NA	TGTGCCAGCAGCACCCGATACCTCGACTACCCCTACGAGCAGTACTTC	CASSTRYLDYPYEQYF
TRBV5-8	15	NA	TRBJ2-5	TRBD1	TGTGCCAGCAGCCAGGGACAGGCCGTTCGTGAGACCCAGTACTTC	CASSQGQAVRETQYF
TRBV7-2	14	once	TRBJ1-2	NA	TGTGCCAGCAGCCCGGGGGGGACCGCGAATGGCTACACCTTC	CASSPGGTANGYTF
TRBV6-2/TRBV6-3	15	NA	TRBJ2-7	NA	TGTGCCAGCAGCAGCGGACAGAAGAGCTCCTACGAGCAGTACTTC	CASSSGQKSSYEQYF
TRBV12-3/TRBV12-4	13	few	TRBJ1-2	NA	TGTGCCAGCAAAAAGGACACGTTCTATGGCTACACCTTC	CASKKDTFYGYTF
TRBV6-5	16	NA	TRBJ2-1	TRBD2	TGTGCCAGCAGTTACGGGGAGATAGCGGGGGGGAACGAGCAGTTCTTC	CASSYGEIAGGNEQFF
TRBV7-9	13	NA	TRBJ1-2	NA	TGTGCCAGCAGCCAGGGCGGTTACTATGGCTACACCTTC	CASSQGGYYGYTF
TRBV11-2	17	NA	TRBJ1-4	NA	TGTGCCAGCAGCTCAGACCAAACAGGGATAACTAATGAAAAACTGTTTTTT	CASSSDQTGITNEKLFF
TRBV19	14	NA	TRBJ2-1	TRBD1	TGTGCCAGTAGGACAGGGGAAACCTACAATGAGCAGTTCTTC	CASRTGETYNEQFF
TRBV12-3/TRBV12-4	13	NA	TRBJ2-3	NA	TGTGCCAGCGGCGGGGAAACCACAGATACGCAGTATTTT	CASGGETTDTQYF